The 30 T cell receptor beta chains below come from one sample, sequenced in a study of molecular identifiers for immune sequencing clone quantification. TCRdb independently ran MiXCR on the PCR reads; one entry per CDR3 protein. This sample has around 460,000 distinct CDR3 sequences, with around 23% found just once. The sample consisted of naive CD8+ T cells from blood, with Jurkat cell RNA spiked in. Specified subset: FACS-sorted CD8+CD4-CCR7+CD45RA+ naive T cells. These receptors were collected from a human donor in good health. Some libraries in this study had Jurkat cell RNA spiked in.

The rearrangement uses TRBV7-3 and TRBJ2-7; possible D gene TRBD2, 7 bases. This CDR3 has 18 residues. Germline CDR1 is SGHTA and CDR2 is FQGTGA. V lost 4 bases and J 3 bases, leaving 25 bases between the germline ends. The CDR3 loop reads CASSSDNRRGALHYEQYF. The DNA of the CDR3 is TGTGCCAGCAGCTCGGACAACAGACGGGGGGCTTTACACTACGAGCAGTACTTC.

Regarding this clonotype: One base away lies a much larger clone, so this may be a sequencing read error. A read error is likely, as this CDR3 ends without the conserved phenylalanine or tryptophan. The chain recombines TRBV3-1 with TRBJ1-2; 11 nucleotides match TRBD1. CDR1 and CDR2 from the germline V gene are LGHDT and YNNKEL (reference sequence). The CDR3 spans 14 residues. V gave up 3 bases and J gave up 8 bases; unmatched junction bases: 5. This CDR3 reads CASSHGQGADGYTI. CDR3 bases: TGTGCCAGCAGCCACGGACAGGGGGCAGACGGCTACACCATC.

This clonotype showed up just a few times. The chain employs TRBV2 and TRBJ1-1; unclear D gene. CDR1 is SNHLY and CDR2 is FYNNEI in the germline V gene. V lost 0 bases, J lost 4 bases, and 12 bases lay in between. The CDR3 consists of 15 residues. CDR3 nucleotides: TGTGCCAGCAGTGAAGCGTACTTAGGTGGCACTGAAGCTTTCTTT. This encodes CASSEAYLGGTEAFF.

The chain couples TRBV30 to TRBJ2-1; TRBD2 matches 12 bases. CDR1 and CDR2 from the germline V gene are GTSNPN and SVGIG (reference sequence). Losses at the gene ends were 5 bases for V and 7 bases for J; bases not matched to a gene: 9. The CDR3 spans 15 residues. The CDR3: CAWQGLAGMWNEQFF. CDR3 coding DNA: TGTGCCTGGCAAGGACTAGCGGGAATGTGGAATGAGCAGTTCTTC.

The chain joins TRBV2 to TRBJ2-7; either TRBD1 or TRBD2 may fit D (5 bases each). CDR1 is SNHLY and CDR2 is FYNNEI in the germline V gene. V gave up 5 bases and J gave up 0 bases, with 14 bases separating them. The CDR3 extends over 15 amino acids. DNA of the CDR3: TGTGCCAGCAGTCACACCGGGACCGGCTCCTACGAGCAGTACTTC. This translates into CASSHTGTGSYEQYF.

This clonotype was seen a few times. Just one base apart from a much larger clone, this may be a read error. J is TRBJ2-5 and V is TRBV6-2 or TRBV6-3; weak D call: TRBD1 (5 bases). This CDR3 region has 15 residues. Germline lookup yields CDR1 MNHEY and CDR2 SVGEGT. V shed 4 bases and J shed 0 bases, with 12 bases lying between them. The chain's CDR3 is CASSFQGLYQETQYF. CDR3 DNA: TGTGCCAGCAGTTTCCAGGGCCTGTACCAAGAGACCCAGTACTTC.

V usage is TRBV15 and J usage is TRBJ2-1; D not certain. Trimming pared 0 bases from V and 5 bases from J, leaving 11 bases between. The CDR3 contains 15 residues. Germline-derived CDR1 and CDR2 are LNHNV and YYDKDF (reference sequence). The chain's CDR3 is CATSRDLGFDNEQFF. CDR3 DNA sequence: TGTGCCACCAGCAGAGACCTAGGCTTTGACAATGAGCAGTTCTTC.

This chain connects TRBV2 to TRBJ1-4, with D maybe TRBD1 (6 bases). Germline V gene sequence: CDR1 SNHLY, CDR2 FYNNEI. The CDR3 extends over 15 amino acids. V was clipped by 5 bases and J by 4 bases, with 14 bases between them. In DNA, the CDR3 is TGTGCCAGCAGTCCACAAACAGGGCTTAATGAAAAACTGTTTTTT. This encodes CASSPQTGLNEKLFF.

This clonotype was detected only a few times. The rearrangement uses TRBV19 and TRBJ2-7, with unresolved D. The CDR3 length is 15 residues. CDR1 and CDR2 (germline): LNHDA, SQIVND (reference sequence). Trimming cost V 3 bases and J 2 bases, with 14 bases left between them. CDR3 sequence: CASSMNSKIPYEQYF. The CDR3 nucleotides are TGTGCCAGTAGTATGAACAGCAAAATCCCCTACGAGCAGTACTTC.

V is TRBV20-1 and J is TRBJ2-1; TRBD2 matches 9 bases. Germline CDR1 DFQATT, CDR2 SNEGSKA (reference sequence). With V trimmed by 6 bases and J by 5 bases, 11 bases remained unmatched. The CDR3 has 15 amino acids. The CDR3 reads CSARTHERGDNEQFF. The CDR3 DNA sequence: TGCAGTGCCCGAACGCACGAGCGGGGGGACAATGAGCAGTTCTTC.

Turning to this clonotype: Because the CDR3 is missing its conserved closing phenylalanine or tryptophan, this is likely a read error. This chain links TRBV27 with TRBJ1-1; maybe TRBD1 (5 bases). V lost 0 bases and J lost 5, with 13 bases in between. The germline gives CDR1 MNHEY, CDR2 SMNVEV (reference sequence). This CDR3 has 15 amino acids. This CDR3 reads CASSLSRGYWTEAFL. The DNA of the CDR3 is TGTGCCAGCAGTTTATCTAGGGGTTATTGGACTGAAGCTTTCCTT.

This clonotype has more than one count but fewer than ten. This chain uses TRBV21-1 with TRBJ2-3; TRBD2, as called in the table, went unchecked against the DNA. TRBV21-1 is given as a pseudogene. CDR3 size: 16 residues. CDR3 DNA: TGTGCCAGCAGCAAAGGTGGGCGGGAGGGGACAGATACGCAGTATTTT. This sequence encodes CASSKGGREGTDTQYF.

This clonotype was recorded a few times. The rearrangement links TRBV11-2 to TRBJ2-1; TRBD2 matches at 10 bases. Germline CDR1 and CDR2: SGHAT and FQNNGV. The length of the CDR3 is 15 residues. Trimming removed 7 bases from V and 4 bases from J; junction bases left unmatched: 7. CDR3 residues: CASTSGGGPYNEQFF. Here the CDR3 DNA reads TGTGCCAGCACCAGCGGGGGGGGCCCATACAATGAGCAGTTCTTC.

For this clonotype: This may stem from a read error, because a much larger clone lies one nucleotide away. The V call is TRBV7-9, the J call TRBJ1-1; tentatively, D is TRBD1 (5 bases). The CDR3 has 13 amino acids. Germline V gene data show CDR1 as SEHNR and CDR2 as FQNEAQ (reference sequence). The CDR3, as DNA: TGTGCCAGCAGCCCCGACAGAAACACTGGAGCTTTCTTT. This encodes CASSPDRNTGAFF.

V is TRBV27 and J is TRBJ2-3; no definite D call. Germline CDR1 is MNHEY and CDR2 is SMNVEV (reference sequence). Trimming cost V 4 bases and J 0 bases, with 11 bases left between them. The CDR3 is made up of 15 amino acids. The CDR3 region has the DNA TGTGCCAGCAGTTCGCATACGGACAGCACAGATACGCAGTATTTT. This gives the protein CASSSHTDSTDTQYF.

This clonotype was counted ten times or more. The chain couples TRBV29-1 to TRBJ2-7; a possible D gene is TRBD2 (6 bases). The CDR3 is made up of 14 amino acids. The V gene's germline CDR1 is SQVTM and CDR2 ANQGSEA. V lost 4 bases and J lost 1, with 14 bases in between. The CDR3 sequence: CSVVGGAVSYEQYF. The DNA of the CDR3 is TGCAGCGTTGTTGGAGGGGCGGTGTCCTACGAGCAGTACTTC.

The rearrangement uses TRBV4-3 and TRBJ2-3; 7 nucleotides agree with TRBD2. Germline CDR1 reads LGHNA; CDR2 reads YSLEER. V was clipped by 3 bases and J by 2 bases; unmatched bases: 8. This CDR3 comprises 16 residues. CDR3 region: CASSHESSGITDTQYF. CDR3 sequence (DNA): TGCGCCAGCAGCCACGAGTCTAGCGGTATCACAGATACGCAGTATTTT.

This clonotype was observed a few times. This sequence joins TRBV19 and TRBJ2-3; no firm D call. Germline CDR1 LNHDA, CDR2 SQIVND (reference sequence). Deletions cut 3 bases from V and 4 bases from J, with 8 bases between. The CDR3 extends over 13 amino acids. CDR3 DNA: TGTGCCAGTAGTATGTTTAAGGCAGATACGCAGTATTTT. It translates to CASSMFKADTQYF.

The sample holds a few counts of this clonotype. This chain joins TRBV2 and TRBJ1-1, with D maybe TRBD1 (5 bases). The CDR3 is made up of 16 amino acids. Trimming shortened V by 8 bases and J by 4 bases, and 23 bases separated the two germline ends. The germline V gene encodes CDR1 SNHLY and CDR2 FYNNEI. CDR3 region: CASGENVAAQGTEAFF. The CDR3 DNA is TGTGCCAGCGGGGAAAATGTAGCAGCGCAGGGCACTGAAGCTTTCTTT. Full variable domain (outside the CDR3, taken from reference TRBV2 and TRBJ1-1): EPEVTQTPSHQVTQMGQEVILRCVPISNHLYFYWYRQILGQKVEFLVSFYNNEISEKSEIFDDQFSVERPDGSNFTLKIRSTKLEDSAMYFCASGENVAAQGTEAFFGQGTRLTVV.

The CDR3 spells CASNAYTYSYEQYF. CDR3 coding DNA: TGTGCCAGCAACGCTTATACTTACTCCTACGAGCAGTACTTC. This chain joins TRBV28 and TRBJ2-7; D ambiguous. The CDR3 sequence is 14 residues long. In germline, CDR1 is MDHEN, CDR2 SYDVKM. Trimming removed 7 bases from V and 0 bases from J, with 13 bases in between.

This clonotype was counted a few times. The chain carries TRBV5-1 and TRBJ2-1; D gene uncertain. From germline, CDR1 is SGHRS and CDR2 YFSETQ. Trimming cost V 7 bases and J 0 bases, with 11 bases left between them. CDR3 size: 14 residues. In DNA form, the CDR3 reads TGCGCCAGCCCCATTGCCGGCTCCTACAATGAGCAGTTCTTC. The encoded protein is CASPIAGSYNEQFF.

The CDR3 region has the DNA TGTGCCAGCAGCGGTTGGGCGGAAAGCACAGATACGCAGTATTTT. It translates to CASSGWAESTDTQYF. This chain uses TRBV7-9 with TRBJ2-3; D not resolved. V was cut by 5 bases and J by 0 bases, with 12 bases left in between. CDR3 length: 15 amino acids. From germline, CDR1 is SEHNR and CDR2 FQNEAQ (reference sequence).

This clonotype has only a few counts. This chain uses TRBV14 with TRBJ1-2; TRBD1 agrees at 7 bases. With V trimmed by 4 bases and J by 8 bases, 7 bases remained unmatched. The germline V gene has CDR1 SGHDN and CDR2 FVKESK. This CDR3 has 13 residues. As DNA, the CDR3 is TGTGCCAGCAGCCCCGACAGGGCGCGAGGCTACACCTTC. It encodes CASSPDRARGYTF.

The table lists this clonotype with many counts. The genes are TRBV5-6 and TRBJ1-1, with D possibly matching TRBD1 (5 bases). Germline V gives CDR1 SGHDT, CDR2 YYEEEE. This CDR3 is 14 amino acids long. Trimming removed 1 base at V and 4 bases at J, with 11 bases between. CDR3 bases: TGTGCCAGCAGCTTGCTAAGGGGAGTCACTGAAGCTTTCTTT. Its protein product is CASSLLRGVTEAFF.

This clonotype was picked up a small number of times. The chain is built from TRBV27 and TRBJ2-4; no clear D gene. In germline, CDR1 is MNHEY, CDR2 SMNVEV (reference sequence). The CDR3 totals 11 residues. V lost 7 bases, J lost 14 bases, and 15 bases lay in between. The CDR3 sequence is CASTPDHQKYF. The DNA for the CDR3 is TGTGCCAGCACCCCGGACCACCAAAAGTACTTC.

This clonotype has at least ten counts. The rearrangement links TRBV4-3 to TRBJ2-3; D not certain. The CDR3 loop spans 15 amino acids. Germline loops: CDR1 LGHNA, CDR2 YSLEER. Trimming removed 2 bases at V and 5 bases at J, with 14 bases between. The CDR3 reads CASSQSWSSRDTQYF. The CDR3 nucleotides read TGCGCCAGCAGCCAATCTTGGTCGTCCCGAGATACGCAGTATTTT.

The chain carries TRBV9 and TRBJ2-7; the D call may be TRBD1 or TRBD2 (6 bases each). This CDR3 spans 14 amino acids. Germline CDR1 SGDLS, CDR2 YYNGEE. Trimming left V 3 bases short and J 6 bases short, with 16 bases between. As DNA, the CDR3 is TGTGCCAGCAGCGATAAAGGGGGAGGTGGCGAGCAGTACTTC. It codes for CASSDKGGGGEQYF.

This clonotype was found many times. The chain has TRBV7-2 and TRBJ2-3, with 8 positions matching TRBD2. CDR3 size: 19 residues. CDR1 SGHTA and CDR2 FQGNSA come from the germline V gene. With 3 bases clipped from V and 1 base from J, the junction kept 15 bases outside the gene matches. As DNA, the CDR3 is TGTGCCAGCAGCTTCCCTATAGCGGGAATGGAATCGGGCACAGATACGCAGTATTTT. Translating it yields CASSFPIAGMESGTDTQYF.

As for this clonotype: This may come from a read error, since a much larger clone is one base off. This chain connects TRBV28 to TRBJ1-5; the D is unclear. Germline lookup yields CDR1 MDHEN and CDR2 SYDVKM. Trimming removed 2 bases from V and 5 bases from J, with 13 bases in between. The CDR3 runs to 15 residues. The CDR3 bases are TGTGCCAGCAGTTTAATAGGGTTTAAGGATCAGCCCCAGCATTTT. Its translation: CASSLIGFKDQPQHF.

DNA of the CDR3: TGTGCCAGCAGCCCAACCGGGCCTTCGGATGAGCAGTTCTTC. Translated, it gives CASSPTGPSDEQFF. The rearrangement joins TRBV14 to TRBJ2-1; D not resolved. V lost 4 bases, J lost 8 bases, and 15 bases lay in between. Germline V gives CDR1 SGHDN, CDR2 FVKESK. The CDR3 covers 14 residues.